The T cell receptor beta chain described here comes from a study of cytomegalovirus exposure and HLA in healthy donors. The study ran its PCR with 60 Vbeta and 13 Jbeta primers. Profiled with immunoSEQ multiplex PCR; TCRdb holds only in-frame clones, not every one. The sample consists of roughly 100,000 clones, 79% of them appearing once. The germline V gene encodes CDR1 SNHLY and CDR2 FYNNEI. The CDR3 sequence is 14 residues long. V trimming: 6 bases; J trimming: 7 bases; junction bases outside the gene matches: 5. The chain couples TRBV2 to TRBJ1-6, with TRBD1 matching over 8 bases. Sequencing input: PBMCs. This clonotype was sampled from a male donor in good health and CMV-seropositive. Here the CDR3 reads CASRSDRGNSPLHF. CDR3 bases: TGTGCCAGCAGGTCCGACAGGGGAAATTCACCCCTCCACTTT.